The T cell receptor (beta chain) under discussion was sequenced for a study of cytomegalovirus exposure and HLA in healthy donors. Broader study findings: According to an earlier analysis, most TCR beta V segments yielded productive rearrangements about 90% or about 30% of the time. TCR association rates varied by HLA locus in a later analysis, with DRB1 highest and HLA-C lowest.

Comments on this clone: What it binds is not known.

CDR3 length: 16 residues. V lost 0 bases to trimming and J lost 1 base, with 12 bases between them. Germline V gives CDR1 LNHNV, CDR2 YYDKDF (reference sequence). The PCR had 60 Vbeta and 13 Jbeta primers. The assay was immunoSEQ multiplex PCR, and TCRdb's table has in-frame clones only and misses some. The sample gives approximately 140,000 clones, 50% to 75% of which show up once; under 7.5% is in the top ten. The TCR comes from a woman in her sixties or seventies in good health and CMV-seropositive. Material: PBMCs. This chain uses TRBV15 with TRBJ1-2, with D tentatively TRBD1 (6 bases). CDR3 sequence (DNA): TGTGCCACCAGCAGAGATCGGCAGGGGATTAACTATGGCTACACCTTC. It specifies CATSRDRQGINYGYTF.